Below, one TCR beta chain is given with its context. The CDR3 contains 17 residues. Germline values: CDR1 SGHAT, CDR2 FQNNGV. V was clipped by 5 bases and J by 3 bases; unmatched bases: 14. Treatment reported: randomized to nivolumab then ipilimumab (arm A) or the reverse (arm B). From thawed PBMCs, live CD3+CD8+ cells negative for CD19 and CD56 were sorted. The sample comes from a study of sequential checkpoint blockade in melanoma. Overall study context: Patients were randomized 1:1 to nivolumab-then-ipilimumab or ipilimumab-then-nivolumab first-line. After both sequences, patients received maintenance nivolumab.

Some clones are missing from TCRdb's copy, which holds only in-frame ones; the method was immunoSEQ multiplex PCR. The data show 9,500 to 11,000 clones, less than 80% seen once. Specimen: CD8+ T cells sorted from blood (inferred from file names), collected from a patient given nivolumab and ipilimumab in sequence. This rearrangement joins TRBV11-2 to TRBJ2-3; TRBD2 agrees at 7 bases. The receptor's source is a human donor with melanoma. CDR3 nucleotide sequence: TGTGCCAGCAGCCCCACCCCCCTAGCGGCGATTACAGATACGCAGTATTTT. Translated: CASSPTPLAAITDTQYF. The complete variable domain, with remaining parts taken from reference TRBV11-2 and TRBJ2-3, reads EAGVAQSPRYKIIEKRQSVAFWCNPISGHATLYWYQQILGQGPKLLIQFQNNGVVDDSQLPKDRFSAERLKGVDSTLKIQPAKLEDSAVYLCASSPTPLAAITDTQYFGPGTRLTVL.